The 12 T cell receptor beta chains presented below share a single source sample, sequenced in a study of T cells in localized non-small cell lung cancer. Sequencing used immunoSEQ multiplex PCR; TCRdb keeps in-frame clones, though not all of them. This table has 55,000 to 75,000 clones, approximately 91% appearing once. This specimen consisted of peripheral blood, obtained before any cancer treatment. The receptors here all came from a man aged 40-75 years with stage I lung adenocarcinoma.

The V and J genes are TRBV19 and TRBJ2-2, with a possible D match to TRBD2 (6 bases). Germline CDR1 LNHDA, CDR2 SQIVND (reference sequence). V lost 0 bases to trimming and J lost 4 bases, with 6 bases between them. CDR3 length: 14 residues. The CDR3 bases are TGTGCCAGTAGTATAGACGGGAGCACCGGGGAGCTGTTTTTT. It specifies CASSIDGSTGELFF.

The chain is built from TRBV7-3 and TRBJ2-7; 8 bases map to TRBD1. CDR1 is SGHTA and CDR2 is FQGTGA in the germline V gene. Trimming at V came to 7 bases and at J to 3 bases, leaving 5 bases not matched to a gene. The CDR3 consists of 13 residues. This CDR3 is CASKQGVSYEQYF. CDR3 DNA sequence: TGTGCCAGCAAACAGGGGGTTAGCTACGAGCAGTACTTC.

The chain links TRBV10-3 to TRBJ2-5; D may be TRBD1 or TRBD2 (6 bases each). The CDR3 sequence is 14 residues long. V was clipped by 2 bases and J by 5 bases, with 12 bases between them. From germline, CDR1 is ENHRY and CDR2 SYGVKD. The CDR3 nucleotides read TGTGCCATCAGTGAGACGGGGGCACGGGAGACCCAGTACTTC. Translation: CAISETGARETQYF.

In nucleotides, the CDR3 is TGCGCCAGCAGTCAATCCAAGGGACAGGGGGACTCTGGGGCCAACGTCCTGACTTTC. It is translated as CASSQSKGQGDSGANVLTF. The chain carries TRBV23-1 and TRBJ2-6; 11 bases match TRBD1. TRBV23-1 carries the ORF label, with uncertain function. CDR3 length: 19 amino acids. V was clipped by 0 bases and J by 0 bases; unmatched bases: 4.

This clone was seen a few times. The V gene is TRBV30, the J gene TRBJ2-3; 10 bases are a match to TRBD2. Germline CDR1 reads GTSNPN; CDR2 reads SVGIG (reference sequence). Germline trimming cut 2 bases from V and 4 bases from J; bases unmatched to any gene: 6. The CDR3 runs 15 residues. The CDR3 DNA is TGTGCCTGGAGTACAGCGGGAGGGCACCCAGATACGCAGTATTTT. Translation: CAWSTAGGHPDTQYF.

V usage is TRBV9 and J usage is TRBJ2-2; unclear D gene. The CDR3 runs 15 residues. V lost 0 bases to trimming and J lost 5 bases, with 11 bases between them. The V gene's germline CDR1 is SGDLS and CDR2 YYNGEE. CDR3 bases: TGTGCCAGCAGCGTAGGAGGCGTCGGGACCGGGGAGCTGTTTTTT. This gives the protein CASSVGGVGTGELFF.

The J gene is TRBJ2-6, the V gene TRBV7-9; D might be TRBD1 or TRBD2, each matching 5 bases. The CDR3 is 17 amino acids. CDR1 and CDR2 from the germline V gene are SEHNR and FQNEAQ (reference sequence). Trimming took off 4 bases at V and 0 bases at J, with 13 bases between the two ends. The CDR3 sequence: CASSSPGGGSGANVLTF. The CDR3 DNA follows: TGTGCCAGCAGCTCTCCGGGTGGGGGCTCTGGGGCCAACGTCCTGACTTTC. The entire variable domain, with the rest obtained from reference TRBV7-9 and TRBJ2-6, is as follows: DTGVSQNPRHKITKRGQNVTFRCDPISEHNRLYWYRQTLGQGPEFLTYFQNEAQLEKSRLLSDRFSAERPKGSFSTLEIQRTEQGDSAMYLCASSSPGGGSGANVLTFGAGSRLTVL.

The chain recombines TRBV2 with TRBJ2-1; 8 nucleotides agree with TRBD2. The CDR3 is 15 amino acids. Per the germline V gene, CDR1 is SNHLY and CDR2 is FYNNEI. The trim removed 5 bases at V and 15 bases at J, leaving 18 bases unmatched. CDR3 coding DNA: TGTGCCAGCAGTCAACCCCCTCAAGCGGCGGGAGGCCCGTTCTTC. It specifies CASSQPPQAAGGPFF.

The chain employs TRBV7-2 and TRBJ1-2, with TRBD1 matching over 8 bases. The CDR3 is made up of 15 amino acids. Germline V lookup: CDR1 SGHTA, CDR2 FQGNSA. Germline trimming cut 4 bases from V and 3 bases from J; bases unmatched to any gene: 7. CDR3 amino acids: CASSSQWGQDYGYTF. The CDR3 DNA sequence: TGTGCCAGCAGCTCCCAGTGGGGACAGGACTATGGCTACACCTTC.

The rearrangement links TRBV19 to TRBJ2-4, with a tentative D call TRBD2 (5 bases). The germline V gene has CDR1 LNHDA and CDR2 SQIVND (reference sequence). This CDR3 has 15 residues. V was trimmed by 5 bases and J by 0 bases, leaving 11 bases between them. For the CDR3, the DNA is TGTGCCAGTAGTCCCCGAGGGATAGCCAAAAACATTCAGTACTTC. Translating it yields CASSPRGIAKNIQYF. Full variable domain (remainder filled in from reference TRBV19 and TRBJ2-4): DGGITQSPKYLFRKEGQNVTLSCEQNLNHDAMYWYRQDPGQGLRLIYYSQIVNDFQKGDIAEGYSVSREKKESFPLTVTSAQKNPTAFYLCASSPRGIAKNIQYFGAGTRLSVL.

This chain joins TRBV4-2 and TRBJ2-2; 11 bases are shared with TRBD2. Germline CDR1 and CDR2: LGHNA and YNFKEQ. J lost 2 bases, V lost 2 bases, and 1 base had no gene match. The CDR3 extends over 16 amino acids. CDR3 protein: CASSQRLAGNTGELFF. The CDR3 DNA is TGTGCCAGCAGCCAACGACTAGCGGGAAACACCGGGGAGCTGTTTTTT.

The CDR3 region has the DNA TGTGCCAGCAGCGTCGGGACAGTTAGTAACGAGCAGTACTTC. This codes for CASSVGTVSNEQYF. The chain recombines TRBV9 with TRBJ2-7, with 7 bases aligning to TRBD1. Germline V gene sequence: CDR1 SGDLS, CDR2 YYNGEE. V was pared by 2 bases and J by 5 bases, with 7 bases of the junction left unmatched. This CDR3 has 14 amino acids.